This T cell receptor (beta chain) was observed in a study of blood T cells in healthy people across ages. Primers used in a second PCR of roughly 6 to 11 cycles were a sample-barcoded 5' primer and a J-beta primer mix. Via MiXCR, TCRdb re-called the 5' RACE reads, giving one row per CDR3 protein. In the table there are fewer than 1.5 million distinct CDR3 sequences, 42% of which are singletons. V lost 0 bases, J lost 3 bases, and 9 bases lay in between. The CDR3 is 14 amino acids. Germline CDR1 is DFQATT and CDR2 is SNEGSKA (reference sequence). The rearrangement uses TRBV20-1 and TRBJ1-5; D gene uncertain. Material for sequencing was blood. The clonotype comes from a woman in her late teens or twenties in good health. CDR3 bases: TGCAGTGCTAGAGAAGGAACGGACAATCAGCCCCAGCATTTT. Translating it yields CSAREGTDNQPQHF.